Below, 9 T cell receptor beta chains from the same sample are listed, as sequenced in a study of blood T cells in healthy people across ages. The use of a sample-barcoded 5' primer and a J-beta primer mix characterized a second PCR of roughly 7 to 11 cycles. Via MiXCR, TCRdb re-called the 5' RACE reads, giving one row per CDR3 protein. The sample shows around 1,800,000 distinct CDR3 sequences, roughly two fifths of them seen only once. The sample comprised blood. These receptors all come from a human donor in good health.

CDR3 amino acids: CSVATGNGNTIYF. The CDR3 DNA sequence: TGCAGCGTCGCGACAGGGAATGGAAACACCATATATTTT. The chain recombines TRBV29-1 with TRBJ1-3; TRBD1 aligns across 7 bases. The V and J ends lost 6 bases and 3 bases, in that order; junction bases with no gene match: 5. The CDR3 runs 13 residues. Per germline, CDR1 SQVTM and CDR2 ANQGSEA.

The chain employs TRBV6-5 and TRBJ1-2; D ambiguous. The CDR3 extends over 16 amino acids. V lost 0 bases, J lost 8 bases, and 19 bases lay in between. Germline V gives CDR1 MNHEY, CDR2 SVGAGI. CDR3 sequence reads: CASSYSSETAGSGYTF. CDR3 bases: TGTGCCAGCAGTTACTCGAGTGAAACCGCCGGGAGCGGCTACACCTTC.

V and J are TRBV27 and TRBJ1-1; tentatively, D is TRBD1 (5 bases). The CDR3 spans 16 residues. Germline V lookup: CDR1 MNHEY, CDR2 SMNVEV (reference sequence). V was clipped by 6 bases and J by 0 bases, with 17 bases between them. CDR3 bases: TGTGCCAGCAGCTCCGGGACCCCACTTTTGAACACTGAAGCTTTCTTT. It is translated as CASSSGTPLLNTEAFF.

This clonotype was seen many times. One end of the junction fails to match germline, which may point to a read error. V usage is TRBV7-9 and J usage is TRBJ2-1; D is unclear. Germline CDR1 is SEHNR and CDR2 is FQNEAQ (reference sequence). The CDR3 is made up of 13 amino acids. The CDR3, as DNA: TGTGCCAGCAGCTTAGCGGGCACGCATGAGGAGTTCTTC. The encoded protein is CASSLAGTHEEFF.

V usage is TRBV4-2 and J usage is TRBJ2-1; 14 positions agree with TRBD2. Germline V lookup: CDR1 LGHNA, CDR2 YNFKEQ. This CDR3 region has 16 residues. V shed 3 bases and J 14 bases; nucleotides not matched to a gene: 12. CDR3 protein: CASSQTAGTSGGPKFF. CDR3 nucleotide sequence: TGTGCCAGCAGCCAGACTGCCGGGACTAGCGGGGGACCCAAGTTCTTC.

The CDR3 sequence: CASSPSGGVRDEQFF. The CDR3 coding sequence is TGTGCCAGCTCACCATCCGGGGGGGTTAGGGATGAGCAGTTCTTC. This chain links TRBV18 with TRBJ2-1; 8 bases are a match to TRBD2. The CDR3 has 15 amino acids. V trimming: 2 bases; J trimming: 8 bases; junction bases outside the gene matches: 8. Germline V lookup: CDR1 KGHSH, CDR2 LQKENI.

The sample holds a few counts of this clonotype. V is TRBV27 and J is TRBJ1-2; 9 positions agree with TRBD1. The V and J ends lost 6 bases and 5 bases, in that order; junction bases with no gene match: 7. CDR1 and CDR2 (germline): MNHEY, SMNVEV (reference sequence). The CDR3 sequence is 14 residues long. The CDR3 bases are TGTGCCAGCAGGCGGGACAGGGAAAATTATGGCTACACCTTC. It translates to CASRRDRENYGYTF.

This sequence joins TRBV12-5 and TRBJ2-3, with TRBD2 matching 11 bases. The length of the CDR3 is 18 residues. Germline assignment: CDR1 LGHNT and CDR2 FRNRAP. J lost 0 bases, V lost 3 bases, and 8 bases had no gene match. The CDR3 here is CASGFLGSSGGSTDTQYF. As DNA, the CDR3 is TGTGCTAGTGGTTTCCTGGGCTCTAGCGGGGGGAGCACAGATACGCAGTATTTT.

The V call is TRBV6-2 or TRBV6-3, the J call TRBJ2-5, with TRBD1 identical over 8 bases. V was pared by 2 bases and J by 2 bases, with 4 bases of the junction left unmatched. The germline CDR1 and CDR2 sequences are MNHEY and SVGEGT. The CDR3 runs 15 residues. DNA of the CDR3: TGTGCCAGCAGTTACGCGGACAGGGAACAAGAGACCCAGTACTTC. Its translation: CASSYADREQETQYF.